The T cell receptor (beta chain) described here comes from a study of identical twins. Study-level findings and limits: Conclusions were drawn cross-sectionally by statistical analysis, without following the same donors.

Of note for this clonotype: The target antigen is unknown.

TCRdb used MiXCR to reprocess the 5' RACE reads, holding one entry per CDR3 protein. This table has approximately 280,000 distinct CDR3 sequences, roughly 8.6% appearing once. V was pared by 4 bases and J by 6 bases, with 6 bases of the junction left unmatched. Germline lookup yields CDR1 SGHRS and CDR2 YFSETQ. This CDR3 is 14 amino acids long. This same sample was also taken into another study, of yellow fever vaccine responses in identical twins.

The sample taken for sequencing was memory (CD45RO+) T cells sorted from blood. This TCR was recovered from a woman between 18 and 29 years old in good health. The V call is TRBV5-1, the J call TRBJ2-3, with TRBD1 matching over 9 bases. The CDR3 bases are TGCGCCAGCAGCGGGGGACAGGGCCTGGATACGCAGTATTTT. Translating gives CASSGGQGLDTQYF.